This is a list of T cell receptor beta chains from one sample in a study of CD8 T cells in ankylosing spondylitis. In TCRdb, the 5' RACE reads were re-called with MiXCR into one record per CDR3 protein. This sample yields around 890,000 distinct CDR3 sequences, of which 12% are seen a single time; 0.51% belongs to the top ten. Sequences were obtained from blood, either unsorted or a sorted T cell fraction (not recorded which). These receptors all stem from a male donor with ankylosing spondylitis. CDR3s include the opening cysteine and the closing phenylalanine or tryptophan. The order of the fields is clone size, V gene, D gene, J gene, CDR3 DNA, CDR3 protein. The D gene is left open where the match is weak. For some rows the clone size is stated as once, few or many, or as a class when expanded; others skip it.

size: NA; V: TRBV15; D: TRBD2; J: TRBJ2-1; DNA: TGTGCCACCAGCAGAGGTACAAGAGCGGGGGTTGAGCAGTTCTTC; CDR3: CATSRGTRAGVEQFF
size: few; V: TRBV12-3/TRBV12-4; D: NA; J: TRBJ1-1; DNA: TGTGCCAGCAGTTCAACGGGGTCTTGGGGCACTGAAGCTTTCTTT; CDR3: CASSSTGSWGTEAFF
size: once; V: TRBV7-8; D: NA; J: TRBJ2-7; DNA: TGTGCCAGCAGCTCCCGCGCCGGGACCTCGACCTACGAGCAGTACTTC; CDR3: CASSSRAGTSTYEQYF
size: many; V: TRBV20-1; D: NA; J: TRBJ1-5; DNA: TGCAGTGCTAGAGAGGGGACCTCAGGTCAGCCCCAGCATTTT; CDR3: CSAREGTSGQPQHF
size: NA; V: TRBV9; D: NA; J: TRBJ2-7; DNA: TGTGCCAGCAGCCCCTCGTCGGGGATCTACGAGCAGTACTTC; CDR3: CASSPSSGIYEQYF
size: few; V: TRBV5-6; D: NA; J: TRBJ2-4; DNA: TGTGCCAGCAGCTTCCGGGACGTGTACATTCAGTACTTC; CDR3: CASSFRDVYIQYF
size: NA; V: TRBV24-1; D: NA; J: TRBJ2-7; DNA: TGTGCCACCAGTGACGTCCCACAGGGAAAGCAGTACTTC; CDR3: CATSDVPQGKQYF
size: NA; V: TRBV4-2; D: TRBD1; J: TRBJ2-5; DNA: TGTGCCAGCAGCCAAGACCGTGGCAGGGGGACGGAGACCCAGTACTTC; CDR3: CASSQDRGRGTETQYF
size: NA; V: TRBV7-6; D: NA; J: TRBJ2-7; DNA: TGTGCCAGCAGCTTTAAACCAGACCCCTCCTACGAGCAGTACTTC; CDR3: CASSFKPDPSYEQYF
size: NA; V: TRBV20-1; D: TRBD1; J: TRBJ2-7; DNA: TGCAGTGCTAGATACAGGGGAAGCGAGCAGTACTTC; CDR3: CSARYRGSEQYF
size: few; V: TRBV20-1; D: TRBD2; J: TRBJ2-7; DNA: TGCAGTGTTATTAGCGGGGGTTACGAGCAGTACTTC; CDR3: CSVISGGYEQYF
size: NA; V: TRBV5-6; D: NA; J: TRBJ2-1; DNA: TGTGCCAGCAGCCCTTCCCGGGGGCGACTGGTTCTGAATGAGCAGTTCTTC; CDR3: CASSPSRGRLVLNEQFF
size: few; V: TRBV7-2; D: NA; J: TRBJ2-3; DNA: TGTGCCAGCAGCTTGAAGACGCAGTATTTT; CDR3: CASSLKTQYF
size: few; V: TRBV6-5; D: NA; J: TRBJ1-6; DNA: TGTGCCAGCAGTTACGGAACAGGGAGGGATTCACCCCTCCACTTT; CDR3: CASSYGTGRDSPLHF
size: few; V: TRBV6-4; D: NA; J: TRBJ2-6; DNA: TGTGCCAGCAGTGCCTCGGGACACCAAGGTGGGGCCAACGTCCTGACTTTC; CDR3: CASSASGHQGGANVLTF
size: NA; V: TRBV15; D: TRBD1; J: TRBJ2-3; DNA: TGTGCCACCAGCAATGCAGGGGGCGGGTACACAGATACGCAGTATTTT; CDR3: CATSNAGGGYTDTQYF
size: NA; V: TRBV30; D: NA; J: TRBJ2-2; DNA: TGTGCCTGGAGAGTTAATACCGCCGGGGAGCTGTTTTTT; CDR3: CAWRVNTAGELFF
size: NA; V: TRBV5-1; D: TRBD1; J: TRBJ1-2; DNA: TGCGCCAGCAGCCCGGGACAGGTTTATGGCTACACCTTC; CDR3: CASSPGQVYGYTF
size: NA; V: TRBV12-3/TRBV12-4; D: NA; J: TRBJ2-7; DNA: TGTGCCAGCAGTTTAAGGAGCGGACCTAACACCAAGTGGGGGGAGCAGTACTTC; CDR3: CASSLRSGPNTKWGEQYF
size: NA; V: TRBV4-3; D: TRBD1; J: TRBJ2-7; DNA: TGCGCCAGCAGCCGGACCGGACAGGGCCCCTACGAGCAGTACTTC; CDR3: CASSRTGQGPYEQYF
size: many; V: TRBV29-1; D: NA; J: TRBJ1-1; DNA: TGCAGCGTTACAGGAGGGTCCACTGAAGCTTTCTTT; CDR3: CSVTGGSTEAFF
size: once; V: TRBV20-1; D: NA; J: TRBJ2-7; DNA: TGCAGTGGGCGGCGGGCCCCCGAGCAGTACTTC; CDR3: CSGRRAPEQYF
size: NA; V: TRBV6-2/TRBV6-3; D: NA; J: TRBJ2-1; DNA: TGTGCCAGCAGTTGGCCCTCAGACACTTACAATGAGCAGTTCTTC; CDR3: CASSWPSDTYNEQFF
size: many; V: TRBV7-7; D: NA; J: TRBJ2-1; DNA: TGTGCTAGCAGCTTAGCTCTGGGTACAAGTGAGCAGTTCTTC; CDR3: CASSLALGTSEQFF
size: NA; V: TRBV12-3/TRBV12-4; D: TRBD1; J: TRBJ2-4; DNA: TGTGCCAGCAGTTTAAGAGGGGGCCCGAATGAGTTC; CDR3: CASSLRGGPNEF
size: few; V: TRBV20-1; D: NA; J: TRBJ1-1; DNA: TGCAGTGCTAGTGCGGCAGAGCGGGCTTTCTTT; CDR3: CSASAAERAFF
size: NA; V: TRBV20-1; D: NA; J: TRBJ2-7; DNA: TGCAGTGCTAGTTTCAGGGTCGCCCACGAGCAGTACTTC; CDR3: CSASFRVAHEQYF
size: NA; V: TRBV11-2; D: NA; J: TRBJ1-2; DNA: TGTGCCAGCAGATCGTTTCATCGCCTGCAAGAAGGATTTCAGGGCTACACCTTC; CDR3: CASRSFHRLQEGFQGYTF
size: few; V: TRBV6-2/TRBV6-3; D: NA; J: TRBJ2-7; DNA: TGTGCCAGCAGTTACAGGGGCCCAGAAGTTTTGAGGGAGCAGTACTTC; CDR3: CASSYRGPEVLREQYF
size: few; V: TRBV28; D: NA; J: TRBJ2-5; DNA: TGTGCCAGCAGAAATCAGGTTTTCCGAGAGACCCAGTACTTC; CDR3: CASRNQVFRETQYF
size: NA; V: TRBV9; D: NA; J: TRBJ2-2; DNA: TGTGCCAGCAGCGCCGCGCGACAGATGAACACCGGGGAGCTGTTTTTT; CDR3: CASSAARQMNTGELFF
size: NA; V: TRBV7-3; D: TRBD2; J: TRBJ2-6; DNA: TGTGCCAGCAGCCGGGGGGGGATCTCTGGGGCCAACGTCCTGACTTTC; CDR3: CASSRGGISGANVLTF
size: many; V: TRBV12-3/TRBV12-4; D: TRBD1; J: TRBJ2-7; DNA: TGTGCCAGCAGCACCGGGACAGGGATATCCTACGAGCAGTACTTC; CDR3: CASSTGTGISYEQYF
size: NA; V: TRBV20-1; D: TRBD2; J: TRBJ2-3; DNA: TGCAGTGCTAGAGATCGACCGGCTAGCGGGAGAGCTGACACGCAGTATTTT; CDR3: CSARDRPASGRADTQYF
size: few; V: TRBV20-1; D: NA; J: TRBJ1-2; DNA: TGCAGTGCTAGAGGTCCGGCGGGACCTTACACCTTC; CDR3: CSARGPAGPYTF
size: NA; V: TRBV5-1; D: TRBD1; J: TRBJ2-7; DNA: TGCGCCAGCAGCGGACAGGGGATTACCTACGAGCAGTACTTC; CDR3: CASSGQGITYEQYF
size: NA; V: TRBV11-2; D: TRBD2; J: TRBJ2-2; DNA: TGTGCCAGTCCGGCGGGGGCGAACACCGGGGAGCTGTTTTTT; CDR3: CASPAGANTGELFF
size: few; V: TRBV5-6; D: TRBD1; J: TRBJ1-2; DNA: TGTGCCAGCAGCCCTACCGGACAGGGTGATGGCTACACCTTC; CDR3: CASSPTGQGDGYTF
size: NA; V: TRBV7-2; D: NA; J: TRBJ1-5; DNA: TGTGCCAGCAGCAACGAGAGGGGAGGGGGCAATCAGCCCCAGCATTTT; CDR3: CASSNERGGGNQPQHF
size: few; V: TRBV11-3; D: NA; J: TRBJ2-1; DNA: TGTGCCAGCAGCCGTGACTACGGGGAGCAGTTCTTC; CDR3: CASSRDYGEQFF
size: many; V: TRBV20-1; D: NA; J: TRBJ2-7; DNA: TGCAGTGCCAGCGCGGAGACCTACGAGCAGTACTTC; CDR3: CSASAETYEQYF